The sequence of this TCR beta chain was determined in a study of shared clonotypes between healthy human individuals. On the study more broadly: The plates for each donor numbered three CD4 naive, three CD4 memory, two CD8 naive and one CD8 memory.

This clone was seen a single time. As yet, its antigen is unknown. The CDR3 extends over 15 amino acids. Germline V gene data show CDR1 as MDHEN and CDR2 as SYDVKM. Tens of thousands of T cell genomes (around 190 ng DNA) went into each sorted-subset replicate. The protocol was immunoSEQ multiplex PCR, while the TCRdb copy is restricted to in-frame clones and leaves out a portion. The sample carries some 2,500,000 clones, under 95% recorded once. Notes on the study in general: It was observed that 4% to 6% of naive CD4 clonotypes were shared across several donors. Incomplete sequencing of sorted subsets was indicated by rarefaction despite large depth.

The specimen sequenced was naive CD4+ T cells from PBMCs. This sample's subset: CD45RA+ positively selected. The chain carries TRBV28 and TRBJ2-5, with 11 positions matching TRBD1. The J call may be mistaken, given a closer DNA end match to TRBJ2-7. The receptor comes from a man aged 18 to 35 in good health. Some clones in this sample may be carry-over from other donors' samples. The chain's CDR3 is CASSTRTGGYNEQYF. Here the CDR3 DNA reads TGTGCCAGCAGTACTCGGACAGGGGGCTACAACGAGCAGTACTTC.